This entry features one T cell receptor beta chain sequence. Its antigen is unknown. The data derive from a study of vaccination effects on CD4 cells after COVID-19. Expansion of antigen-specific CD4+ T cells with viral peptide pools was carried out by the ViraFEST assay before sequencing. With 9 to 11 days of culture completed, CD4+ T cells were isolated. BNT162b2 vaccine or mRNA-1273 vaccine was given to participants in two doses. Repertoires were generated with immunoSEQ multiplex PCR, while TCRdb's copy carries only in-frame clones and drops some. The sample has around 65,000 clones, roughly 73% seen once. The receptor's source is a human donor who received a COVID-19 vaccine. The specimen was CD4+ T cells from PBMCs cultured with HCoV-229E spike peptides, collected after COVID-19 vaccination.

The CDR3 coding sequence is TGTGCCAGCAGCTTCTCTGGACGAAACACTGAAGCTTTCTTT. Encoded protein: CASSFSGRNTEAFF. This sequence joins TRBV11-3 and TRBJ1-1; no clear D gene. V was trimmed by 3 bases and J by 2 bases, leaving 10 bases between them. CDR1 and CDR2 (germline): SGHNT, YENEEA. This CDR3 has 14 amino acids.